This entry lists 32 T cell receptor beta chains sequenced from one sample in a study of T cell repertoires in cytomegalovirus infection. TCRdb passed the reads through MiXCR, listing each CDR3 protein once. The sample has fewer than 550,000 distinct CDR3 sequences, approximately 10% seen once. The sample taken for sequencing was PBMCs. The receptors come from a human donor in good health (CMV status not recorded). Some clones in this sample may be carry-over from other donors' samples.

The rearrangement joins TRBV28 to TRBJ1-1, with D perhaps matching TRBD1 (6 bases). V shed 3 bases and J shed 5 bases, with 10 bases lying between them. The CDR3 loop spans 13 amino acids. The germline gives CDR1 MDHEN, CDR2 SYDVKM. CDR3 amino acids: CASSFGQKTEAFF. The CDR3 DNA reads TGTGCCAGCAGTTTTGGACAGAAGACTGAAGCTTTCTTT.

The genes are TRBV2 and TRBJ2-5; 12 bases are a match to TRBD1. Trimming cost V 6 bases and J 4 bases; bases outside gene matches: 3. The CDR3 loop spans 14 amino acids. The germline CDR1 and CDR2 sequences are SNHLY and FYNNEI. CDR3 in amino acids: CASRGTGGGETQYF. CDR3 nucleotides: TGTGCCAGCAGAGGGACAGGGGGCGGAGAGACCCAGTACTTC.

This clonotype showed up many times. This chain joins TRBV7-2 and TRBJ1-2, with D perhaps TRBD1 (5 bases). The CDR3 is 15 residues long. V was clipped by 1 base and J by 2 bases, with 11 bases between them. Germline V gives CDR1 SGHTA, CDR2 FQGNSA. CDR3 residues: CASSLGRGWNYGYTF. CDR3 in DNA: TGTGCCAGCAGCTTAGGGAGGGGTTGGAACTATGGCTACACCTTC.

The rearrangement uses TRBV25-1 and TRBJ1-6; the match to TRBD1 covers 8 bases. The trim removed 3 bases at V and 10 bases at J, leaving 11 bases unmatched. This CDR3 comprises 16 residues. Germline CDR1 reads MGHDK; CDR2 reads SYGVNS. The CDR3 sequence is CASSDDRQGIGSPLHF. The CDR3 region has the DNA TGTGCCAGCAGTGATGATAGACAGGGGATTGGGTCACCCCTCCACTTT. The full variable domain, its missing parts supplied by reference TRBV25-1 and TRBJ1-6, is EADIYQTPRYLVIGTGKKITLECSQTMGHDKMYWYQQDPGMELHLIHYSYGVNSTEKGDLSSESTVSRIRTEHFPLTLESARPSHTSQYLCASSDDRQGIGSPLHFGNGTRLTVT.

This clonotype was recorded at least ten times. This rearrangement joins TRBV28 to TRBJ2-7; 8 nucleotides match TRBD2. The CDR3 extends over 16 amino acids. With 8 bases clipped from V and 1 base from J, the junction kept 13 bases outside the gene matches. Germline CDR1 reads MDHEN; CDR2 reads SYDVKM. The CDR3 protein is CASFPTGREESYEQYF. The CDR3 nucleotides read TGTGCCAGCTTCCCGACCGGGCGGGAGGAGTCCTACGAGCAGTACTTC. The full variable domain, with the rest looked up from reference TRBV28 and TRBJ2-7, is DVKVTQSSRYLVKRTGEKVFLECVQDMDHENMFWYRQDPGLGLRLIYFSYDVKMKEKGDIPEGYSVSREKKERFSLILESASTNQTSMYLCASFPTGREESYEQYFGPGTRLTVT.

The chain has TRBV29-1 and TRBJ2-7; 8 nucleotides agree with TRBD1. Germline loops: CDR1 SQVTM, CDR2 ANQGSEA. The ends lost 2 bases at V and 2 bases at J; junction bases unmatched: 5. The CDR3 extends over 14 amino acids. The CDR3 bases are TGCAGCGTTGAAACGGACAGGGTCCCCTACGAGCAGTACTTC. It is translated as CSVETDRVPYEQYF.

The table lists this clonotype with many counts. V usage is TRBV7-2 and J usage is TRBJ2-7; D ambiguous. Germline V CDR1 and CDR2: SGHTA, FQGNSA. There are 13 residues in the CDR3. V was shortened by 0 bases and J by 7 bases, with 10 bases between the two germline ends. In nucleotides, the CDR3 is TGTGCCAGCAGCTTAGCCAGGTTCGGGGAGCAGTACTTC. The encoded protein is CASSLARFGEQYF.

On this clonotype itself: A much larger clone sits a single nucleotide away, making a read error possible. The CDR3 bases are TGTGCCAGCAGCTTGCAGGGGCGCACGGGGTTCAGTGAGCAGTTCTTC. Encoded protein: CASSLQGRTGFSEQFF. This sequence joins TRBV5-4 and TRBJ2-1; D perhaps matches TRBD1 (6 bases). This CDR3 spans 16 amino acids. CDR1 and CDR2 from the germline V gene are SGHNT and YYREEE (reference sequence). The germline V and J ends were trimmed by 1 base and 9 bases, with 20 bases remaining between them.

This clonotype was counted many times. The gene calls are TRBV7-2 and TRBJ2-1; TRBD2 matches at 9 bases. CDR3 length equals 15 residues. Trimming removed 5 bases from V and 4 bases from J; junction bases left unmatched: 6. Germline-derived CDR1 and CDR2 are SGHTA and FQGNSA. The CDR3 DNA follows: TGTGCCAGCAGCCGGAGCGGGGGGACTTACAATGAGCAGTTCTTC. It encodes CASSRSGGTYNEQFF.

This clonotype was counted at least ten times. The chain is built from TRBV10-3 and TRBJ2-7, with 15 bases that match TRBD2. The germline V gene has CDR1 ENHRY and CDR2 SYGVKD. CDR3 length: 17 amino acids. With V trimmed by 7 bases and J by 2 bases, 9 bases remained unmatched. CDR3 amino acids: CAINDPGLAGGTYEQYF. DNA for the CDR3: TGTGCCATCAATGACCCGGGACTAGCGGGAGGAACCTACGAGCAGTACTTC.

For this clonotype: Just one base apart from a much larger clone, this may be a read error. The CDR3, as DNA: TGTGCCAGCAGCTTAGGGTATTCGGCTTTCTTT. It codes for CASSLGYSAFF. V and J are TRBV7-4 and TRBJ1-1; D is uncertain. The V gene lost 1 base and the J gene lost 11 bases, with 8 bases spanning the gap. The CDR3 sequence is 11 residues long. CDR1 and CDR2 from the germline V gene are SGHVT and SQSDAQ. The variable domain in full, with the rest retrieved from reference TRBV7-4 and TRBJ1-1, is GAGVSQSPRYKVAKRGRDVALRCDSISGHVTLYWYRQTLGQGSEVLTYSQSDAQRDKSGRPSGRFSAERPERSVSTLKIQRTEQGDSAVYLCASSLGYSAFFGQGTRLTVV.

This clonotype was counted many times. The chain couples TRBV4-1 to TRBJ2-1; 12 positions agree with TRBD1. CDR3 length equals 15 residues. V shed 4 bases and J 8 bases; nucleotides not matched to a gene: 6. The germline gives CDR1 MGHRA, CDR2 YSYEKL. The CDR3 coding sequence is TGCGCCAGCAGCCCTCAGGGACAGGGGGCTTATGAGCAGTTCTTC. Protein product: CASSPQGQGAYEQFF.

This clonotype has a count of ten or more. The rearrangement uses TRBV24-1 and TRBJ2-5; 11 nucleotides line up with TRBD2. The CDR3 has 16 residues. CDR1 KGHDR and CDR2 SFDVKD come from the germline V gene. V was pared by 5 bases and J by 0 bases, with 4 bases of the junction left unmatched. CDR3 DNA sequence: TGTGCCACCAGTGCCTGGACTAGCGGGTACCAAGAGACCCAGTACTTC. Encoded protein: CATSAWTSGYQETQYF.

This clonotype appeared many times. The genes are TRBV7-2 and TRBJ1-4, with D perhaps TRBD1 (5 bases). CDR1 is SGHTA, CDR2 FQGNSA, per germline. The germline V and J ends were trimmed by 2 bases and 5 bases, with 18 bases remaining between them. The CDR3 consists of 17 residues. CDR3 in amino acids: CASSLNPPAGINEKLFF. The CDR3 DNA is TGTGCCAGCAGCTTAAACCCCCCCGCAGGGATCAATGAAAAACTGTTTTTT.

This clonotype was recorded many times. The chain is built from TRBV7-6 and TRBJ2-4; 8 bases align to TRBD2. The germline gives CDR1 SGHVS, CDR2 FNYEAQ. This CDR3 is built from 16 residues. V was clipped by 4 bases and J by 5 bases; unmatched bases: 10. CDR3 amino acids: CASSSLLGGGENIQYF. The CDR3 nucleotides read TGTGCCAGCAGCTCGCTCCTCGGGGGGGGCGAAAACATTCAGTACTTC. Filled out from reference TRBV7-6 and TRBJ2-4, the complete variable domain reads GAGVSQSPRYKVTKRGQDVALRCDPISGHVSLYWYRQALGQGPEFLTYFNYEAQQDKSGLPNDRFSAERPEGSISTLTIQRTEQRDSAMYRCASSSLLGGGENIQYFGAGTRLSVL.

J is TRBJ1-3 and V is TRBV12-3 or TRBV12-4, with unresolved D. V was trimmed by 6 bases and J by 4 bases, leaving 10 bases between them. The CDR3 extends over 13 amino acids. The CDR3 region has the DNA TGTGCCAGCAGCGCGTCGGGGGGAAACACCATATATTTT. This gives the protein CASSASGGNTIYF.

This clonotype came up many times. The CDR3 region has the DNA TGTGCCAGCAATTCCAGGGGCACTGAAGCTTTCTTT. Its protein product is CASNSRGTEAFF. This chain connects TRBV2 to TRBJ1-1; TRBD1 might be the D (6 bases). This CDR3 region has 12 residues. Trimming cost V 7 bases and J 4 bases, with 10 bases left between them. CDR1 is SNHLY and CDR2 is FYNNEI in the germline V gene.

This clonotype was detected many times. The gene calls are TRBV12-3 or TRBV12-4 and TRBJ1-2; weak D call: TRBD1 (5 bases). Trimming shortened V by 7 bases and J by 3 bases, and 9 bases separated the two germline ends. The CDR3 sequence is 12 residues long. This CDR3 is CASTGGHYGYTF. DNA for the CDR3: TGTGCCAGCACCGGGGGACACTATGGCTACACCTTC.

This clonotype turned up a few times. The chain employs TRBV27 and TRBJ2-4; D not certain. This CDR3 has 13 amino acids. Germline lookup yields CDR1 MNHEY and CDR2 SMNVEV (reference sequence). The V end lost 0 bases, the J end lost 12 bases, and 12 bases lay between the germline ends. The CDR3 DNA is TGTGCCAGCAGTTTATCTGTCCAGCATGCTCAGTACTTC. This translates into CASSLSVQHAQYF.

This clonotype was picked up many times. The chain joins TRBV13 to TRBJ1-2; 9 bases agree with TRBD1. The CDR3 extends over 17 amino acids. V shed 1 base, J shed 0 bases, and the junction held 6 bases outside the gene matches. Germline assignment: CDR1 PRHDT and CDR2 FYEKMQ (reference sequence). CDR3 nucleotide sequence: TGTGCCAGCAGCTTAGCGATTGGGACAGGGACTAACTATGGCTACACCTTC. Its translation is CASSLAIGTGTNYGYTF.

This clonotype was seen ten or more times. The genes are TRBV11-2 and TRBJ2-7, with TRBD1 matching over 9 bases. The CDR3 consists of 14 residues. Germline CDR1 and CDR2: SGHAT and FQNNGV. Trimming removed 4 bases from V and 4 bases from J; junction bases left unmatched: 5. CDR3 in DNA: TGTGCCAGCAGCTCAATGACAGGGGGGTACGAGCAGTACTTC. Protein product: CASSSMTGGYEQYF.

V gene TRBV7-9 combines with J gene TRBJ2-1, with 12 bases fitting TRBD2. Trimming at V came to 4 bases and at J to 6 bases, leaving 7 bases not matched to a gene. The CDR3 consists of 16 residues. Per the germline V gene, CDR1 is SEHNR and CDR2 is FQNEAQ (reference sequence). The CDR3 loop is CASSSPGLAGLNEQFF. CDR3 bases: TGTGCCAGCAGCTCGCCGGGACTAGCGGGTCTCAATGAGCAGTTCTTC.

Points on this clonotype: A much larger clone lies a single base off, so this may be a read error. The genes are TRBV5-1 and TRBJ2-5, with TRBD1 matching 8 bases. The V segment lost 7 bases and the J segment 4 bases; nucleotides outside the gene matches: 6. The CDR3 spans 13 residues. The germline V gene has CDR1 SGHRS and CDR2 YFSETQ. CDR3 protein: CASLPGGGETQYF. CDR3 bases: TGCGCCAGCCTCCCAGGGGGCGGAGAGACCCAGTACTTC. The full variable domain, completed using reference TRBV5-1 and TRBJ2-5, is KAGVTQTPRYLIKTRGQQVTLSCSPISGHRSVSWYQQTPGQGLQFLFEYFSETQRNKGNFPGRFSGRQFSNSRSEMNVSTLELGDSALYLCASLPGGGETQYFGPGTRLLVL.

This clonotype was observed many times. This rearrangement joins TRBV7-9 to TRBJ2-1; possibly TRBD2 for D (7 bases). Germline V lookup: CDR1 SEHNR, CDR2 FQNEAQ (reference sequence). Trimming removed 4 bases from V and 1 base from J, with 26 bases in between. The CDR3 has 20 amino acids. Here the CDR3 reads CASSSRGGTLNAISYNEQFF. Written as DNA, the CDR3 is TGTGCCAGCAGCTCTAGGGGGGGGACCCTGAACGCTATTTCCTACAATGAGCAGTTCTTC.

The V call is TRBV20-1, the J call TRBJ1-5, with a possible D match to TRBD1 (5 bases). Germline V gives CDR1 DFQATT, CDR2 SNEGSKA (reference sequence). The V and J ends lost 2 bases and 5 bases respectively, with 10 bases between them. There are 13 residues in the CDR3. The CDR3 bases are TGCAGTGCTAGAAGGACAAGCGATCAGCCCCAGCATTTT. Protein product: CSARRTSDQPQHF.

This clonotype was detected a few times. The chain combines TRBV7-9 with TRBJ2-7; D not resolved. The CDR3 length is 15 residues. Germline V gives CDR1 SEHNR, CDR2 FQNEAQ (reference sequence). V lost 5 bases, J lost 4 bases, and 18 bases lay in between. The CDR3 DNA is TGTGCCAGCAGCGCCTGGAGTCCGGGTGGGTACGAGCAGTACTTC. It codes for CASSAWSPGGYEQYF.

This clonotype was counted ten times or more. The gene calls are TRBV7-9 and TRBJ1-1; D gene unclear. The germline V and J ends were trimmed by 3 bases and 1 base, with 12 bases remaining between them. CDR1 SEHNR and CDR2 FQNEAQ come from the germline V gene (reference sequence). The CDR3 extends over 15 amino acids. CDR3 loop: CASSFLRARNTEAFF. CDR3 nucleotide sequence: TGTGCCAGCAGCTTTTTAAGGGCGAGGAACACTGAAGCTTTCTTT.

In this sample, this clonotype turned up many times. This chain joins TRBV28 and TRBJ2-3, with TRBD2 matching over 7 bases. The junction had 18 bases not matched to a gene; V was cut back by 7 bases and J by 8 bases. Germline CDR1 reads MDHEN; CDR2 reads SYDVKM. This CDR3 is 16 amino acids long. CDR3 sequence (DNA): TGTGCCAGCATCCCTAGGGGATCGGGAGGTCGTGGTACGCAGTATTTT. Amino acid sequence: CASIPRGSGGRGTQYF.

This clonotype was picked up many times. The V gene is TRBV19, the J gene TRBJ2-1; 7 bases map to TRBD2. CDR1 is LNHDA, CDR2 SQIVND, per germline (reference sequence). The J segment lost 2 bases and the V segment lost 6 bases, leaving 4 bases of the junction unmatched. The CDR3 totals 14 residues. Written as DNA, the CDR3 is TGTGCCAGTAGCGCTAGCGGAACCTACAATGAGCAGTTCTTC. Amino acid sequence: CASSASGTYNEQFF.

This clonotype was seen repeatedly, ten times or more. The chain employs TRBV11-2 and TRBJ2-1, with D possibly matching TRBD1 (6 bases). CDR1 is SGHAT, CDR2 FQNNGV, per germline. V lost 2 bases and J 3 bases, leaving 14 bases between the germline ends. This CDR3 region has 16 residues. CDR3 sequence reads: CASSLIWTEDYNEQFF. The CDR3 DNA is TGTGCCAGCAGCTTAATCTGGACAGAAGACTACAATGAGCAGTTCTTC.

The CDR3 DNA reads as TGCAGTGCGAGGGACCCGAGCTCCTACAATGAGCAGTTCTTC. Protein sequence: CSARDPSSYNEQFF. The chain carries TRBV20-1 and TRBJ2-1, with D possibly called TRBD1 or TRBD2 (5 bases each). Trimming cost V 6 bases and J 0 bases, with 12 bases left between them. Germline loops: CDR1 DFQATT, CDR2 SNEGSKA (reference sequence). CDR3 length equals 14 residues.

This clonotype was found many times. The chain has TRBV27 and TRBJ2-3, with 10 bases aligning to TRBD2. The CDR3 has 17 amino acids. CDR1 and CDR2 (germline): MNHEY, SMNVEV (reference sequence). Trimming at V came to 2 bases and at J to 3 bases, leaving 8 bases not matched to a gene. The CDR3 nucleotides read TGTGCCAGCAGTTTAAAGCGGGGGGGGCCGAAGACAGATACGCAGTATTTT. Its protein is CASSLKRGGPKTDTQYF.